This T cell receptor (beta chain) was found in a study of blood T cell repertoires in COVID-19. Enrolment of Seattle patients took place during active infection, and they were followed longitudinally. In the original processing: Researchers report that nucleated cell counts were estimated from reference gene primer amplification. Generated by immunoSEQ multiplex PCR, the TCRdb table keeps only in-frame clones and is missing some. V and J calls and clone size are copied from that table; D and trimming were computed from the DNA. The table lists just over 300,000 clones, under 90% of them singletons. V was trimmed by 9 bases and J by 0 bases, leaving 14 bases between them. The CDR3 loop spans 15 amino acids. Germline values: CDR1 MNHEY, CDR2 SMNVEV (reference sequence).

This receptor was taken from a woman under 40 with COVID-19, enrolled during active disease. What was sequenced was peripheral blood. V and J are TRBV27 and TRBJ2-2, with D perhaps matching TRBD2 (6 bases). Here the CDR3 reads CASSGGSANTGELFF. The CDR3 region has the DNA TGTGCCAGTTCCGGGGGTTCTGCGAACACCGGGGAGCTGTTTTTT.